This T cell receptor beta chain was found in a study of blood T cells in healthy people across ages. The CDR3 has 14 residues. Trimming removed 4 bases at V and 7 bases at J, with 17 bases between. Per the germline V gene, CDR1 is SGHRS and CDR2 is YFSETQ. With a J-beta primer mix and a sample-barcoded 5' primer, a second PCR ran about 7 to 12 cycles. TCRdb redid the calling of the 5' RACE reads with MiXCR, one entry per CDR3 protein. In the table there are hundreds of thousands of distinct CDR3 sequences, 45% to 65% of which are singletons. The chain is built from TRBV5-1 and TRBJ1-2, with D possibly TRBD1 on 5 matching bases. Material: blood. This TCR was sampled from a man between 60 and 75 years old in good health. DNA of the CDR3: TGCGCCAGCAGCCAAGGGACGGCCTACGGTGGCTACACCTTC. Amino acids: CASSQGTAYGGYTF.